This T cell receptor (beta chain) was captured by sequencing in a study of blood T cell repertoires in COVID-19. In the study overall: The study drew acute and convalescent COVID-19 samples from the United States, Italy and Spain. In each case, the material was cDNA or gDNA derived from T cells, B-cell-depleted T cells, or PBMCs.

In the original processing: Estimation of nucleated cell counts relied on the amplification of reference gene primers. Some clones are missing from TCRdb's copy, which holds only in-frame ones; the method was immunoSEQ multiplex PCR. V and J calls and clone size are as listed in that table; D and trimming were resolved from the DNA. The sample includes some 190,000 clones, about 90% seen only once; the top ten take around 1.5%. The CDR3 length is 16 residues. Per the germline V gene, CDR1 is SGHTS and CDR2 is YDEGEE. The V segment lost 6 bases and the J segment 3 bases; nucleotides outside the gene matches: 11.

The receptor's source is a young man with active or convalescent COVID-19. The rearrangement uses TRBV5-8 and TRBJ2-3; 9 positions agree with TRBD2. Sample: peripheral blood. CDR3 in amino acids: CASTYFGLAKTDTQYF. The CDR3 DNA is TGTGCCAGCACCTACTTTGGACTAGCGAAGACAGATACGCAGTATTTT.